This T cell receptor (beta chain) was obtained from a study of shared clonotypes between healthy human individuals. Study-level findings and limits: As a rule, naive subsets had a larger estimated richness than memory subsets.

Details on this clone: The target antigen is unknown. Distinct nucleotide sequences in the sample also encode this CDR3.

In replicate PCRs of sorted subsets, about 220 ng DNA, roughly 27,000 T cell genomes, was used. The method was immunoSEQ multiplex PCR; TCRdb's version includes in-frame clones alone and lacks a portion of them. The data contain about 2.4 million clones, 90% to 95% of them singletons. This sequence originates from a man between 18 and 29 years old in good health. Some clones in this sample may be carry-over from other donors' samples. The sample was naive CD4+ T cells from PBMCs. As for subset: CD45RA+ positively selected.

The CDR3 is CSARGHNEQFF. CDR3 DNA sequence: TGCAGTGCTAGAGGGCACAATGAGCAGTTCTTC. The chain recombines TRBV20-1 with TRBJ2-1; D is unresolved. Germline values: CDR1 DFQATT, CDR2 SNEGSKA (reference sequence). CDR3 size: 11 residues. Trimming removed 1 base from V and 5 bases from J, with 3 bases in between.